The clone carrying this T cell receptor beta chain was found a few times. Its antigen is not known. This sample was taken from a study of cytomegalovirus exposure and HLA in healthy donors. Study results and caveats: An apparent linkage of common viral pathogens to several of the most significant clusters emerged in a later analysis. The study had only CMV serostatus as immune exposure information.

J lost 4 bases, V lost 6 bases, and 14 bases had no gene match. Looked up from germline, CDR1 is SGHDN and CDR2 is FVKESK. The CDR3 is 16 residues long. PCR employed 60 Vbeta and 13 Jbeta primers. Generated by immunoSEQ multiplex PCR, the TCRdb table keeps only in-frame clones and is missing some. The sample consists of tens of thousands of clones, approximately 70% of them appearing once. The chain joins TRBV14 to TRBJ2-7; 8 bases line up with TRBD1. The specimen sequenced was PBMCs. The sequence was obtained from a man between 40 and 49 years old in good health and CMV-seropositive. The CDR3 loop is CASSQRTGTGLYEQYF. DNA of the CDR3: TGTGCCAGCAGTCAAAGAACCGGGACAGGATTATACGAGCAGTACTTC.